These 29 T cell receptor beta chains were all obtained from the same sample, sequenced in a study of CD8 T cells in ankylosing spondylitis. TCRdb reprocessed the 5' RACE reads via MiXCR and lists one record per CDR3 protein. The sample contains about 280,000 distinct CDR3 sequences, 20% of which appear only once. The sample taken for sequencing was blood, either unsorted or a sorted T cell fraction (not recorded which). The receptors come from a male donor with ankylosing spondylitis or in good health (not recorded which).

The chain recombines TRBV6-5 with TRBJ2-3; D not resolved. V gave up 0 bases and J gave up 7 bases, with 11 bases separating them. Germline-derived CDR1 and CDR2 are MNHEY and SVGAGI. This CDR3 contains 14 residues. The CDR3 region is CASSYSEWSYTQYF. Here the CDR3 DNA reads TGTGCCAGCAGTTACTCTGAGTGGTCCTATACGCAGTATTTT.

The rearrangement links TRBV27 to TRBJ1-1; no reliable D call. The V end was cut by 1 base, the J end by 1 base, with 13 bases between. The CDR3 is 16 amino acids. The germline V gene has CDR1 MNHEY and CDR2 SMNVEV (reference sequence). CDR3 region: CASSLWAPLGNTEAFF. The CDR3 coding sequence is TGTGCCAGCAGTTTATGGGCGCCGTTAGGGAACACTGAAGCTTTCTTT.

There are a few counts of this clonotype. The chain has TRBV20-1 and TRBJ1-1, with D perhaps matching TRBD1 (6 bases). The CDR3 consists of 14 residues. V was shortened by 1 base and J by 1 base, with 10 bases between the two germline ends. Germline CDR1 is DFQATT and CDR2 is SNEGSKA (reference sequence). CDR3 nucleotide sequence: TGCAGTGCTAGAGTCACAGGGTCGAACACTGAAGCTTTCTTT. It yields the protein CSARVTGSNTEAFF.

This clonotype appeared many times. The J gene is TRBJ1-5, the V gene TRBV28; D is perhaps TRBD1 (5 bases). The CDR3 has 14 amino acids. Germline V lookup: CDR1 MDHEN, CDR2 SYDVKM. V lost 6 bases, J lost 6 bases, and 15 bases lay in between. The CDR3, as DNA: TGTGCCAGCAGACCGGGGACGGTCCTTCAGCCCCAGCATTTT. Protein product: CASRPGTVLQPQHF.

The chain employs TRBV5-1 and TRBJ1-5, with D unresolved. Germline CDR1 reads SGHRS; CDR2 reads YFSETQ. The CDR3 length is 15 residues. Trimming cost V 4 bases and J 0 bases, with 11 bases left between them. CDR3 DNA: TGCGCCAGCAGCCCGGACGGATATAGCAATCAGCCCCAGCATTTT. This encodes CASSPDGYSNQPQHF.

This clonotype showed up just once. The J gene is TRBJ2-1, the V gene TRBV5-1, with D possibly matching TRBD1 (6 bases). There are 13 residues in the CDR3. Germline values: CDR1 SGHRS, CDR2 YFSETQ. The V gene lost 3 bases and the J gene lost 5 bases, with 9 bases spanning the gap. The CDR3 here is CASSSGTHNEQFF. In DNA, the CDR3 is TGCGCCAGCAGCTCCGGGACACACAATGAGCAGTTCTTC.

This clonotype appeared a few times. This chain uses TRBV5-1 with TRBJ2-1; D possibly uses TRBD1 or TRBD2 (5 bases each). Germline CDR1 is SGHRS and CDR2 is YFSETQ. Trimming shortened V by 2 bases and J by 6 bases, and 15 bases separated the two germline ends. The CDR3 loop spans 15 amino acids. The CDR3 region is CASSFDGTQSNEQFF. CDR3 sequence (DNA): TGCGCCAGCAGCTTTGACGGGACGCAGAGCAATGAGCAGTTCTTC.

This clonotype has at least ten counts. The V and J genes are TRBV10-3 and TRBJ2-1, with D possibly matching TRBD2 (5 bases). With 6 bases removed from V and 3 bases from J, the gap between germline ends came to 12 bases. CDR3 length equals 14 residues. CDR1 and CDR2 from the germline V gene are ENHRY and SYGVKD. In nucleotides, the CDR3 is TGTGCCATCAGGTATAGCGAAGTCTACAATGAGCAGTTCTTC. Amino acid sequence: CAIRYSEVYNEQFF.

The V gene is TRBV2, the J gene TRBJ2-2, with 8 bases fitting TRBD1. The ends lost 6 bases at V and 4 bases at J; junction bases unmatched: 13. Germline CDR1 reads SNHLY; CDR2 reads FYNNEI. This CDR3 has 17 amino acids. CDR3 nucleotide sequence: TGTGCCAGCAGGCACCTTCCGGGACAGGAGGGCACCGGGGAGCTGTTTTTT. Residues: CASRHLPGQEGTGELFF.

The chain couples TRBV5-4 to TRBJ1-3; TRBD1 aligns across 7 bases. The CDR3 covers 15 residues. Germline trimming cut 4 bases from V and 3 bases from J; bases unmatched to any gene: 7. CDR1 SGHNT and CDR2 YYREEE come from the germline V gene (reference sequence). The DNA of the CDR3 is TGTGCCAGCAGCCGAACAGGGGAAGGTGGAAACACCATATATTTT. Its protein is CASSRTGEGGNTIYF.

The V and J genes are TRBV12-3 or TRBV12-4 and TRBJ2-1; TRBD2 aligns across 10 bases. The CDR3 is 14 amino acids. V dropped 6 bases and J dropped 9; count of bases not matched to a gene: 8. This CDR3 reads CASSLSGRAREQFF. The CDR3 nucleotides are TGTGCCAGCAGCTTAAGCGGGAGGGCCCGTGAGCAGTTCTTC.

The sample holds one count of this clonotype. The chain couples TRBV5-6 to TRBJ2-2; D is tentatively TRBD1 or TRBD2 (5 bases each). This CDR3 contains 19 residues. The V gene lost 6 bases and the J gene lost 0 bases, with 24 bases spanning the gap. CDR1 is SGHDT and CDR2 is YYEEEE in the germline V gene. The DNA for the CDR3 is TGTGCCAGCAACTTTTTTCAGGGACCTCAAGTATCGAACACCGGGGAGCTGTTTTTT. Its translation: CASNFFQGPQVSNTGELFF.

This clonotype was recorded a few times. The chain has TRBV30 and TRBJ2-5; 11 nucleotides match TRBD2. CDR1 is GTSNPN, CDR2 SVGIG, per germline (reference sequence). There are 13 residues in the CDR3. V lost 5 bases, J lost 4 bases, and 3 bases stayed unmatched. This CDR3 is CAWETSGAETQYF. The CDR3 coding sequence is TGTGCCTGGGAGACTAGCGGGGCAGAGACCCAGTACTTC.

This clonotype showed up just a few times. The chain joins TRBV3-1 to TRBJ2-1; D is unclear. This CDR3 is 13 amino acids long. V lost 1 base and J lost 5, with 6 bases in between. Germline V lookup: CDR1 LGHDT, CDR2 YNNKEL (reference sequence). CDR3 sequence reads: CASSQVIDNEQFF. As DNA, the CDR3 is TGTGCCAGCAGCCAAGTGATAGACAATGAGCAGTTCTTC.

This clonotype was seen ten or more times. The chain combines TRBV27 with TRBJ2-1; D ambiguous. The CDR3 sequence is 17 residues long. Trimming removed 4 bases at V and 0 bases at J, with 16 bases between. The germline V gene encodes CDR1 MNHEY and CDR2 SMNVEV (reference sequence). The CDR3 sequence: CASSYLKRTLSYNEQFF. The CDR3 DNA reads TGTGCCAGCAGTTACTTAAAGAGGACCCTCTCCTACAATGAGCAGTTCTTC.

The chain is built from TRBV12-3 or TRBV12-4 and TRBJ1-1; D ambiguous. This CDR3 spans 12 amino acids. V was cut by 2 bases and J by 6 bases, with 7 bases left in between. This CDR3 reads CASSLLASEAFF. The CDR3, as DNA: TGTGCCAGCAGTTTACTGGCATCTGAAGCTTTCTTT.

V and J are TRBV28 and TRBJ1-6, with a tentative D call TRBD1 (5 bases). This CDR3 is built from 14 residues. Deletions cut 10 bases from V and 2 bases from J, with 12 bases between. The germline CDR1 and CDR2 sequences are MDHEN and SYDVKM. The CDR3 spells CAIRMGAYNSPLHF. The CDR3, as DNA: TGTGCCATTAGGATGGGGGCCTATAATTCACCCCTCCACTTT.

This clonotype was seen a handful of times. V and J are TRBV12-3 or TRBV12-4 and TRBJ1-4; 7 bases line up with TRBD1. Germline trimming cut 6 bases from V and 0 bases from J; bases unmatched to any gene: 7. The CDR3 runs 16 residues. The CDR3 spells CASRYTGDATNEKLFF. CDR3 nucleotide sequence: TGTGCCAGCAGATATACAGGGGATGCAACTAATGAAAAACTGTTTTTT.

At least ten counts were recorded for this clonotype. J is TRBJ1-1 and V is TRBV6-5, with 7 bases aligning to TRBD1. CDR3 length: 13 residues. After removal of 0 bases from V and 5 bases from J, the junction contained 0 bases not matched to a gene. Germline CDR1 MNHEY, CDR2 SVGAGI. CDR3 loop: CASSYSTGTEAFF. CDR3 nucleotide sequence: TGTGCCAGCAGTTACTCGACAGGGACTGAAGCTTTCTTT.

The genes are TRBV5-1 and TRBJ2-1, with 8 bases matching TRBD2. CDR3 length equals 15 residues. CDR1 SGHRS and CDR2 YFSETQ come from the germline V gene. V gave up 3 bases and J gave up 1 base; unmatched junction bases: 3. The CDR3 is CASSSTSESYNEQFF. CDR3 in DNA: TGCGCCAGCAGCTCGACTAGCGAATCCTACAATGAGCAGTTCTTC.

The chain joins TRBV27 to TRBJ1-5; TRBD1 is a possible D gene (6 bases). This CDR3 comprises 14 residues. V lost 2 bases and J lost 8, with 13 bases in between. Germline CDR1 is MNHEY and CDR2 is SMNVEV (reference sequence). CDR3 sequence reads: CASSLGGRTEPQHF. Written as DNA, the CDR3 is TGTGCCAGCAGTTTAGGGGGCCGAACGGAGCCCCAGCATTTT.

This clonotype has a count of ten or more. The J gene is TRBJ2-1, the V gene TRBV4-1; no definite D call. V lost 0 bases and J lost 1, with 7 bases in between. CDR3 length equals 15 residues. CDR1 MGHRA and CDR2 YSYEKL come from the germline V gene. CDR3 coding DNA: TGCGCCAGCAGCCAAGATCGTAGGTCCTACAATGAGCAGTTCTTC. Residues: CASSQDRRSYNEQFF.

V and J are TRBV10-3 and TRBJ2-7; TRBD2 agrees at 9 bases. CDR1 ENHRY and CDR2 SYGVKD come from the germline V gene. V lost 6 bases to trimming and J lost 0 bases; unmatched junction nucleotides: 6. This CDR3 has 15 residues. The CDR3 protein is CAISPSGASSYEQYV. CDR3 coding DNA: TGTGCCATCAGCCCTAGCGGGGCGAGCTCCTACGAGCAGTACGTC.

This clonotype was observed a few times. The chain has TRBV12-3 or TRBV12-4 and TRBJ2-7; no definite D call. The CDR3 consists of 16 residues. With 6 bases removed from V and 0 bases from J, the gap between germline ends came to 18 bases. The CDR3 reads CASSPVGPSVSYEQYV. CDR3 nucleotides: TGTGCCAGCAGCCCGGTGGGTCCGAGCGTCTCCTACGAGCAGTACGTC.

The CDR3 region has the DNA TGTGCCAGCAGCCGCGACACCGCTCTGGGGTCCAACGTCCTGACTTTC. It codes for CASSRDTALGSNVLTF. This sequence joins TRBV6-1 and TRBJ2-6; D is unclear. This CDR3 has 16 residues. Germline V gives CDR1 MNHNS, CDR2 SASEGT. Trimming left V 6 bases short and J 8 bases short, with 20 bases between.

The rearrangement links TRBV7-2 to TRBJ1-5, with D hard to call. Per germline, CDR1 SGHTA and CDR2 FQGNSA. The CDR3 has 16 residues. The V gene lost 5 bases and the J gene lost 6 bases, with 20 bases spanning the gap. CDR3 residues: CASSPRTPVSGQPQHF. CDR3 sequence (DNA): TGTGCCAGCAGCCCCCGGACCCCGGTTTCCGGTCAGCCCCAGCATTTT.

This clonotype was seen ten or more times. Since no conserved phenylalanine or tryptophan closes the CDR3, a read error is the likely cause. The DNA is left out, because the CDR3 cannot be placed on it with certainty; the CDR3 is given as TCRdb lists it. The CDR3 is CSVDAATV. The chain recombines TRBV29-1 with TRBJ1-4. From germline, CDR1 is SQVTM and CDR2 ANQGSEA. Both ends counted, the CDR3 spans 8 residues.

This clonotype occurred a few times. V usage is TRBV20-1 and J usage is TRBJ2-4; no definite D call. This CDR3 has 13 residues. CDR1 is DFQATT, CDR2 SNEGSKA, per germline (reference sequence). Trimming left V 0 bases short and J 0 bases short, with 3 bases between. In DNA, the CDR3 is TGCAGTGCTAGAGACTTAGCCAAAAACATTCAGTACTTC. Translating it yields CSARDLAKNIQYF.

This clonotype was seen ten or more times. The CDR3 region is CASSQEGGGFQETQYF. In DNA, the CDR3 is TGTGCCAGCAGCCAAGAGGGCGGGGGATTCCAAGAGACCCAGTACTTC. The V gene is TRBV4-2, the J gene TRBJ2-5; TRBD2 matches 7 bases. Trimming removed 0 bases from V and 1 base from J; junction bases left unmatched: 5. The germline gives CDR1 LGHNA, CDR2 YNFKEQ. The CDR3 runs 16 residues.